The subject of this entry is one TCR beta chain. This sample was included in a study of blood T cell repertoires in COVID-19. Whole-study context: Samples of COVID-19 (acute and convalescent) were obtained from the United States, Italy and Spain. PBMCs, B-cell-depleted T cells, or T cells provided the cDNA or gDNA that made up the material.

Enrollees, about 18 to 89 years old, lived in about two dozen US areas. Cohorts were assigned according to the clinical history that participants reported. The CDR3 extends over 16 amino acids. Sequenced by immunoSEQ multiplex PCR; TCRdb stores in-frame clones only, minus some. This sample has fewer than 250,000 clones; roughly 80% occur once, and the top ten carry approximately 4%. The gene calls are TRBV21-1 and TRBJ2-2; TRBD2, the table's D call, was not compared with the DNA. TRBV21-1 is termed a pseudogene. This TCR derives from a woman between 40 and 50 years old who had been exposed to COVID-19. Input material: PBMCs or T cells enriched from blood (not recorded which). CDR3 DNA: TGTGCCAGCGGAAATGGGCTAGCGGGGAATGCCGGGGAGCTGTTTTTT. It translates to CASGNGLAGNAGELFF.